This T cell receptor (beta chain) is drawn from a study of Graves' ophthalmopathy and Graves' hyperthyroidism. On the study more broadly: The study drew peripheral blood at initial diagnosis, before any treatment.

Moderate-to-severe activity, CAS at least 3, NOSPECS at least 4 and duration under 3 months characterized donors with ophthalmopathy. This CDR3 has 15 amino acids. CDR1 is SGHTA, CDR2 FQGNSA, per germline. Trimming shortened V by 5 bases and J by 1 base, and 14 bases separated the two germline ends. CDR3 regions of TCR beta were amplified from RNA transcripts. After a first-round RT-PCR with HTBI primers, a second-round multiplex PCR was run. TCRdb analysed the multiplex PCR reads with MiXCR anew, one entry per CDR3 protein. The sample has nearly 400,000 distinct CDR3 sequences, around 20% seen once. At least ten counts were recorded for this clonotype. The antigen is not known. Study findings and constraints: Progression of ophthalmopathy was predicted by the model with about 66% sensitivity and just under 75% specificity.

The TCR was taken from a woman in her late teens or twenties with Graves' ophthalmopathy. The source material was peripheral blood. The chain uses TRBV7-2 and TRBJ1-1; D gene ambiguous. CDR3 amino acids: CASSPTVRRNTEAFF. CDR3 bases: TGTGCCAGCAGCCCAACAGTGAGGCGGAACACTGAAGCTTTCTTT.